This T cell receptor beta chain was sequenced during a study of T cell repertoires in cytomegalovirus infection. CDR1 and CDR2 (germline): SEHNR, FQNEAQ (reference sequence). The V end lost 7 bases, the J end lost 0 bases, and 12 bases lay between the germline ends. The CDR3 sequence is 15 residues long. TCRdb reprocessed the reads with MiXCR, giving one entry per CDR3 protein. The sample lists 450,000 to 550,000 distinct CDR3 sequences; roughly 42% were seen once. This clonotype was detected a few times. Its antigen is undetermined. The chain carries TRBV7-9 and TRBJ2-2; D uncertain. This specimen was cultured PBMCs, taken from culture after CMV antigen stimulation. The receptor's source is a human donor in good health (CMV status not recorded). Some clones in this sample may be carry-over from other donors' samples. In DNA form, the CDR3 reads TGTGCCAGCACCCCAATGGGTGCGAACACCGGGGAGCTGTTTTTT. Translating it yields CASTPMGANTGELFF.